This paragraph reports one TCR beta chain. The sample is drawn from a study of regulatory T cells in long-lasting Graves disease. For TCR beta, libraries came from iRepertoire HTBI primers and Arm-PCR of CDR3 regions. TCRdb passed the multiplex PCR reads through MiXCR, listing each CDR3 protein once. This sample has about 400,000 distinct CDR3 sequences, with about a fifth found just once. Indicated time point: persistent/refractory GD, antithyroid drugs over 5 years with positive TRAb. The TCR library used RNA extracted from PBMCs. This TCR was recovered from a female donor with Graves disease. This specimen was peripheral blood mononuclear cells (PBMCs), taken when the disease was refractory, from a patient treated with antithyroid drugs.

The DNA of the CDR3 is TGTGCCTCGTCTACCGGGACAGGTCGCGTTTCTGGGGCCAACGTCCTGACTTTC. It codes for CASSTGTGRVSGANVLTF. The chain links TRBV30 to TRBJ2-6; 8 nucleotides match TRBD1. CDR1 is GTSNPN, CDR2 SVGIG, per germline (reference sequence). With V trimmed by 7 bases and J by 1 base, 15 bases remained unmatched. The CDR3 runs to 18 residues.